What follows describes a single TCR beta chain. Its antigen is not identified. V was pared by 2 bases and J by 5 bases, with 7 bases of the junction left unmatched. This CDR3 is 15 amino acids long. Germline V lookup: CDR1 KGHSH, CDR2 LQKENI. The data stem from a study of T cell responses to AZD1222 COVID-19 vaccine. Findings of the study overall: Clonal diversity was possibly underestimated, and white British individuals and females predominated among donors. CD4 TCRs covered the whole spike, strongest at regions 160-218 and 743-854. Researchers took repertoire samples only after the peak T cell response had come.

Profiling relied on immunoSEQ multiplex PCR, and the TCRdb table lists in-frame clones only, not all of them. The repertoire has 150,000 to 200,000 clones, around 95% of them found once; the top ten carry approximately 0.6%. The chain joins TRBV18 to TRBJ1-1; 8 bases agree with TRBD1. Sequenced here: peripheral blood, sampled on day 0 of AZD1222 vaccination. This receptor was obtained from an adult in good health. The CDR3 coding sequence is TGTGCCAGCTCACCAATGGCAGGGGGCGGTACTGAAGCTTTCTTT. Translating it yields CASSPMAGGGTEAFF.